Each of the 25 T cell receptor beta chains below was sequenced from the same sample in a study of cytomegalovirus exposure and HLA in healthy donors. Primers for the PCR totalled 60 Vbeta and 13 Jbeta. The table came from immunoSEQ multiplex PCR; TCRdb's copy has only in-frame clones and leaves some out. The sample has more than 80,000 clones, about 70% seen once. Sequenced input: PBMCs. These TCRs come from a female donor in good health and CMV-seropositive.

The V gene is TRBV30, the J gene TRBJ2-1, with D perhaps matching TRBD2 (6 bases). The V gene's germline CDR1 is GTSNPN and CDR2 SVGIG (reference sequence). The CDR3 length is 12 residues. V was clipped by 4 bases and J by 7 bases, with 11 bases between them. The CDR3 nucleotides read TGTGCCTGGACCCGGCGGGGTAATGAGCAGTTCTTC. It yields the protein CAWTRRGNEQFF.

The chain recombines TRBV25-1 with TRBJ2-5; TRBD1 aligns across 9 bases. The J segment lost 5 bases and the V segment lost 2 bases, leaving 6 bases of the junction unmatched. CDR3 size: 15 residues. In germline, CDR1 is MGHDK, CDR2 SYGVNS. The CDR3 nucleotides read TGTGCCAGCAGTGAAGTCTACAGGGGGCAGGAGACCCAGTACTTC. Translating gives CASSEVYRGQETQYF.

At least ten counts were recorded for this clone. CDR3 protein: CASSEGTGADTQYF. Written as DNA, the CDR3 is TGTGCCAGCAGTGAAGGGACAGGGGCAGATACGCAGTATTTT. This chain links TRBV6-1 with TRBJ2-3; 9 nucleotides align to TRBD1. Germline loops: CDR1 MNHNS, CDR2 SASEGT. This CDR3 is built from 14 residues. V dropped 1 base and J dropped 4; count of bases not matched to a gene: 0.

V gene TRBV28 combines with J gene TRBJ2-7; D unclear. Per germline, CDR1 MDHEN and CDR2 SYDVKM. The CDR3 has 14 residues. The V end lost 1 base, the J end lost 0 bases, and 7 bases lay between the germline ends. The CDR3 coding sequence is TGTGCCAGCAGTTTATATGGCGGCTCCTACGAGCAGTACTTC. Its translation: CASSLYGGSYEQYF.

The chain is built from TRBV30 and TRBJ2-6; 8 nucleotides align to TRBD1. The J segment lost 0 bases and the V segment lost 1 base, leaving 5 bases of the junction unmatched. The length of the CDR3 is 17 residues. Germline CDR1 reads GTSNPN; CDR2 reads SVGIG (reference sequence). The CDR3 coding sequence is TGTGCCTGGAGTGGGGGGACAGGCGACTCTGGGGCCAACGTCCTGACTTTC. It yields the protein CAWSGGTGDSGANVLTF.

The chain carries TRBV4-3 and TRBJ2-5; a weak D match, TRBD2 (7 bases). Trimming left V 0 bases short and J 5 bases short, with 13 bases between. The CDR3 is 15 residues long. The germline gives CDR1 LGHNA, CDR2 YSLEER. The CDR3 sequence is CASSQDGRGGETQYF. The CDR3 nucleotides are TGCGCCAGCAGCCAAGATGGGAGGGGGGGGGAGACCCAGTACTTC.

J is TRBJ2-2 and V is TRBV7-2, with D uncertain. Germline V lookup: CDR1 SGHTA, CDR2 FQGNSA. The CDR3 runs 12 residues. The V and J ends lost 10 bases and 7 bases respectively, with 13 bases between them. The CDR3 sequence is CATLEAYGELFF. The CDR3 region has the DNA TGTGCCACCCTAGAGGCCTACGGGGAGCTGTTTTTT.

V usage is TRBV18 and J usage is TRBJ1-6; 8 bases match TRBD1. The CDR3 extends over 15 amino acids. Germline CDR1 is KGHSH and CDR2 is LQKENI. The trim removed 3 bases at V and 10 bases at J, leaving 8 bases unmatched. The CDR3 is CASSPKTGDASPLHF. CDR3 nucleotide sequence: TGTGCCAGCTCACCCAAGACAGGGGACGCCTCACCCCTCCACTTT.

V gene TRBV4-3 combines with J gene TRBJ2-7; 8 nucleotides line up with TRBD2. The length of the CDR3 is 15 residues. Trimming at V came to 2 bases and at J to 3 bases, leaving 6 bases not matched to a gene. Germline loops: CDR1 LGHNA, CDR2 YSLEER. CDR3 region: CASSQNGGALYEQYF. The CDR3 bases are TGCGCCAGCAGCCAAAACGGGGGGGCCCTCTACGAGCAGTACTTC.

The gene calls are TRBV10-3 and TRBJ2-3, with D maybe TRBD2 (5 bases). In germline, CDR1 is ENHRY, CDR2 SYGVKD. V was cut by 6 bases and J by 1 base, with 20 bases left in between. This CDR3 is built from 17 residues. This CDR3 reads CAISVPPRGKGTDTQYF. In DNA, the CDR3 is TGTGCCATCAGCGTCCCCCCACGGGGAAAGGGCACAGATACGCAGTATTTT.

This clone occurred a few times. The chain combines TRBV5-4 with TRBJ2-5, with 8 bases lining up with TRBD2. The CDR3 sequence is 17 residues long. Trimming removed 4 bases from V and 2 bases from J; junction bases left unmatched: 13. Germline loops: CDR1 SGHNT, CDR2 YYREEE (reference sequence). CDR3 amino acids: CASSRSIAGRGQETQYF. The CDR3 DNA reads TGTGCCAGCAGCCGAAGCATAGCGGGAAGAGGACAAGAGACCCAGTACTTC.

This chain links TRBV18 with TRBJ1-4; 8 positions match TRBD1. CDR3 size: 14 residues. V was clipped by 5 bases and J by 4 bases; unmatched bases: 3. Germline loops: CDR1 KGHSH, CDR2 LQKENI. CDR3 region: CASSEGQVNEKLFF. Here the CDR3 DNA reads TGTGCCAGCTCAGAGGGACAGGTTAATGAAAAACTGTTTTTT.

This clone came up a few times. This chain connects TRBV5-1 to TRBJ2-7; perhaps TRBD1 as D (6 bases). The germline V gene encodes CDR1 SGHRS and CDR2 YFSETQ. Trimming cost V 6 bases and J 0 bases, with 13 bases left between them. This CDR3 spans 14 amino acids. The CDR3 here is CASKGQQSSYEQYF. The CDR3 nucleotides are TGCGCCAGCAAAGGACAGCAGAGCTCCTACGAGCAGTACTTC.

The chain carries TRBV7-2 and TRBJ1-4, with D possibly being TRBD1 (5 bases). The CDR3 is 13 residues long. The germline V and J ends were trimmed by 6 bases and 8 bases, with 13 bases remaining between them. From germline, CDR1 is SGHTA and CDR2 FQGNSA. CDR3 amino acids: CASRPRGYEKLFF. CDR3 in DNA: TGTGCCAGCAGGCCTCGGGGGTACGAAAAACTGTTTTTT.

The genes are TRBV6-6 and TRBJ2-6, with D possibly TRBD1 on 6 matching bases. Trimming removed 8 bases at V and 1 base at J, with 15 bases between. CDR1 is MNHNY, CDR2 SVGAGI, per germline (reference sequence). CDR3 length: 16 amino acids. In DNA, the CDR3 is TGTGCCAGCTGTCAGGACAGAGCTTCTGGGGCCAACGTCCTGACTTTC. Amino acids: CASCQDRASGANVLTF.

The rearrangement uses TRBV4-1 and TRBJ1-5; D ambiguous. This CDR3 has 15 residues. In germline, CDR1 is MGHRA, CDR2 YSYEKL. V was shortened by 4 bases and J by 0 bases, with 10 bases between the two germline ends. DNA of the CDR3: TGCGCCAGCAGCCGAGACGGTCATAGCAATCAGCCCCAGCATTTT. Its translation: CASSRDGHSNQPQHF.

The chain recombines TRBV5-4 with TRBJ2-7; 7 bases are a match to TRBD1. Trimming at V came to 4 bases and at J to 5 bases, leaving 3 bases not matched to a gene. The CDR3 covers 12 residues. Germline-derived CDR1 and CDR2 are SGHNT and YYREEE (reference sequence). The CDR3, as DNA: TGTGCCAGCAGCCTAGGGACAGACGAGCAGTACTTC. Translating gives CASSLGTDEQYF.

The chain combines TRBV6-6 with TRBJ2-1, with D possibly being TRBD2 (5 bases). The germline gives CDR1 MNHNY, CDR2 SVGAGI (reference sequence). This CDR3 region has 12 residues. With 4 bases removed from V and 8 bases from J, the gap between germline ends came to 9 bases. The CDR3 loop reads CASSFARDEQFF. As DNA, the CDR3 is TGTGCCAGCAGTTTCGCGCGGGATGAGCAGTTCTTC.

CDR3 nucleotide sequence: TGCGCCAGCAGCTCTGGACGGACACAAGAGACCCAGTACTTC. Protein product: CASSSGRTQETQYF. V and J are TRBV5-1 and TRBJ2-5, with D possibly being TRBD1 (5 bases). V lost 3 bases to trimming and J lost 2 bases, with 11 bases between them. Germline V CDR1 and CDR2: SGHRS, YFSETQ. The CDR3 has 14 amino acids.

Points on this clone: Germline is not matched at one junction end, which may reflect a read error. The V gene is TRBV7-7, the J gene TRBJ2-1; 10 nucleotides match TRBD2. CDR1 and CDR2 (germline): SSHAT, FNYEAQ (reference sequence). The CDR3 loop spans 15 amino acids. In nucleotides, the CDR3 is TGTGCTAGCAGCATGGAGCGGGGGGGCCTCAGTGAGCAGTTCTTC. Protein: CASSMERGGLSEQFF. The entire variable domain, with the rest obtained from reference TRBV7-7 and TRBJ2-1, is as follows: GAGVSQSPRYKVTKRGQDVTLRCDPISSHATLYWYQQALGQGPEFLTYFNYEAQPDKSGLPSDRFSAERPEGSISTLTIQRTEQRDSAMYRCASSMERGGLSEQFFGPGTRLTVL.

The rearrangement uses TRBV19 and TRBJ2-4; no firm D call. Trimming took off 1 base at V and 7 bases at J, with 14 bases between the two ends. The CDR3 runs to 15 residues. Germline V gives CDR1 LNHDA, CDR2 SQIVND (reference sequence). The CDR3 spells CASSIGDVSGNIQYF. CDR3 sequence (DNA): TGTGCCAGTAGTATAGGCGACGTCTCCGGGAACATTCAGTACTTC.

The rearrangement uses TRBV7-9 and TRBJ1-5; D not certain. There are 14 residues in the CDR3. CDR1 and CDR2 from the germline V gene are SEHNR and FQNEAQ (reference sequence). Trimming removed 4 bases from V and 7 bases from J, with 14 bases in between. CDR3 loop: CASSYGPGVQPQHF. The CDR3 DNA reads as TGTGCCAGCAGCTATGGTCCCGGTGTGCAGCCCCAGCATTTT.

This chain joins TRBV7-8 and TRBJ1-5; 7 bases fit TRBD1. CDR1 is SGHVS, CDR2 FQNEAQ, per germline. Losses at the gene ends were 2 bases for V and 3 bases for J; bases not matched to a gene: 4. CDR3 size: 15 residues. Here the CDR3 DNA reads TGTGCCAGCAGCTTAATGACAGGGCACAATCAGCCCCAGCATTTT. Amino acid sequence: CASSLMTGHNQPQHF.

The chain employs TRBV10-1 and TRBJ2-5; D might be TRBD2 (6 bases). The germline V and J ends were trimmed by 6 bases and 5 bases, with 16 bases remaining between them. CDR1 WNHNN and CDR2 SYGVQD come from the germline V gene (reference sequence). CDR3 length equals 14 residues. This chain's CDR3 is CASSREASGETQYF. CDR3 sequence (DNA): TGCGCCAGCAGCAGGGAGGCGAGTGGGGAGACCCAGTACTTC.

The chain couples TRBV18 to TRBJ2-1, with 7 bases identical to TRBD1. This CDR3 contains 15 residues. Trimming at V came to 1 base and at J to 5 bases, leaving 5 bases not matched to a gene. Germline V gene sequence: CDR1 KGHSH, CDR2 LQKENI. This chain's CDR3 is CASSPLGTADNEQFF. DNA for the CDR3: TGTGCCAGCTCACCACTGGGGACAGCGGACAATGAGCAGTTCTTC. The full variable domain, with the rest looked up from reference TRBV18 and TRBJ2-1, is NAGVMQNPRHLVRRRGQEARLRCSPMKGHSHVYWYRQLPEEGLKFMVYLQKENIIDESGMPKERFSAEFPKEGPSILRIQQVVRGDSAAYFCASSPLGTADNEQFFGPGTRLTVL.